This TCR beta chain stems from a study of T cell responses to AZD1222 COVID-19 vaccine. Study results and caveats: There were mostly white British donors and more females than males, and clonal diversity was possibly underestimated. When two AZD1222 doses had been given, Spike-specific TCR breadth and depth rose. The study sampled repertoires only after the peak T cell response.

Assay: immunoSEQ multiplex PCR; the TCRdb copy retains only in-frame clones and omits some. The profile shows 110,000 or so clones, about 82% of them singletons. Remarks on this clone: The antigen is unknown.

Second-dose recipients at about 4 or about 12 weeks were treated as one pooled group. The specimen was peripheral blood, collected 28 days after the second AZD1222 dose. This clonotype was sampled from an adult who received the AZD1222 COVID-19 vaccine.

CDR3 amino acids: CASSLPGLAGGYNEQFF. The CDR3 DNA follows: TGTGCCAGCAGCTTACCGGGACTAGCGGGGGGATACAATGAGCAGTTCTTC. J is TRBJ2-1 and V is TRBV5-8, with TRBD2 matching 15 bases. Germline loops: CDR1 SGHTS, CDR2 YDEGEE. The CDR3 is 17 residues long. Trimming took 2 bases from V and 4 from J; bases not matched to a gene: 4.